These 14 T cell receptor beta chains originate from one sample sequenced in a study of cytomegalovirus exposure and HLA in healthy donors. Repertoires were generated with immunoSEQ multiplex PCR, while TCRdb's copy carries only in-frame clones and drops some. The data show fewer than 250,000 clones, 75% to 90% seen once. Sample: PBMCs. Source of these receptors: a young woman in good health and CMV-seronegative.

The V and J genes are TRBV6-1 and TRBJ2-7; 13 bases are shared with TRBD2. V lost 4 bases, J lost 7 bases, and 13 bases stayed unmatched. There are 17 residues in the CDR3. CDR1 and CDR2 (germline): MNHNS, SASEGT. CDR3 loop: CASSARTSGRVEREQYF. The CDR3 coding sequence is TGTGCCAGCAGTGCGCGGACTAGCGGGAGAGTCGAACGGGAGCAGTACTTC.

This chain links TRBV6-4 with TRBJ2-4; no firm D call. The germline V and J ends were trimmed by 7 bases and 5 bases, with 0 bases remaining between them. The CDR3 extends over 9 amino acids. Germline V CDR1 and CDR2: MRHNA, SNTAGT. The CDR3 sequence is CASKNIQYF. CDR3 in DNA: TGTGCCAGCAAAAACATTCAGTACTTC.

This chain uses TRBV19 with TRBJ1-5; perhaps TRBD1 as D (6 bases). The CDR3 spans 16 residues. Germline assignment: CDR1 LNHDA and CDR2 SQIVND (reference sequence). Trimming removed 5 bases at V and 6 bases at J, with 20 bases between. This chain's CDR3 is CASSSQGGGGGQPQHF. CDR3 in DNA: TGTGCCAGTAGTTCTCAAGGAGGAGGGGGGGGTCAGCCCCAGCATTTT.

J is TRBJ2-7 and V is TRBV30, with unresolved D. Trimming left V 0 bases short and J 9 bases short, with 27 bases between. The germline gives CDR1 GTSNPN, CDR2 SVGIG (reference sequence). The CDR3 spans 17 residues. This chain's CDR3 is CAWSVRFQPRARNGQYF. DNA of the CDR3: TGTGCCTGGAGTGTAAGGTTCCAACCCCGGGCCCGCAACGGGCAGTACTTC.

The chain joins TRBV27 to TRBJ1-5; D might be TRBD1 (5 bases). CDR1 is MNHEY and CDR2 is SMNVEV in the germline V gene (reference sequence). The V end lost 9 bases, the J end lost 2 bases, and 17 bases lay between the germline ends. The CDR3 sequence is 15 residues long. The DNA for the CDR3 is TGTGCCAGGCGGGGGAGCAGGGAGCGCAATCAGCCCCAGCATTTT. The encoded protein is CARRGSRERNQPQHF.

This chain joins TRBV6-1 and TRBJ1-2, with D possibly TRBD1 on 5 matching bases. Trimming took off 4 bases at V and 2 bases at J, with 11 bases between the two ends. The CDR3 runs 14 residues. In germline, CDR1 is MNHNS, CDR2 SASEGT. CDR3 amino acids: CASSAQTANYGYTF. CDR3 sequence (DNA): TGTGCCAGCAGTGCCCAGACAGCGAACTATGGCTACACCTTC.

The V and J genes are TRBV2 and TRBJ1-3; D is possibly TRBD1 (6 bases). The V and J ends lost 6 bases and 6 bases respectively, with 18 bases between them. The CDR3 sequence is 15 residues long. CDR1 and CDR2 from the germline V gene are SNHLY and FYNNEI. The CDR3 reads CASRPFRQAENTIYF. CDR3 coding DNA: TGTGCCAGCAGACCCTTCCGACAGGCGGAAAACACCATATATTTT.

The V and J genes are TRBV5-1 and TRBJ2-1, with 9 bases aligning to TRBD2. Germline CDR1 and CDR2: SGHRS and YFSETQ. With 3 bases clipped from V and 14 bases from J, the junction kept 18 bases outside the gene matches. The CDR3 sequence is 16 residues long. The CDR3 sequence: CASSYHPAGGPFLEFF. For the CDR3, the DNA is TGCGCCAGCAGCTATCATCCAGCGGGGGGACCCTTTTTGGAGTTCTTC. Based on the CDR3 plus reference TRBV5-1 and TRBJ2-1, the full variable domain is KAGVTQTPRYLIKTRGQQVTLSCSPISGHRSVSWYQQTPGQGLQFLFEYFSETQRNKGNFPGRFSGRQFSNSRSEMNVSTLELGDSALYLCASSYHPAGGPFLEFFGPGTRLTVL.

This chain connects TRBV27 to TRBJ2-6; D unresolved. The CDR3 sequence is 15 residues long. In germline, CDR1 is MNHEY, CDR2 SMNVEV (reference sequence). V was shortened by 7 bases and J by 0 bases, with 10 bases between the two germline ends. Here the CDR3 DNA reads TGTGCCAGCACGACCGTGAGCTCTGGGGCCAACGTCCTGACTTTC. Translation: CASTTVSSGANVLTF.

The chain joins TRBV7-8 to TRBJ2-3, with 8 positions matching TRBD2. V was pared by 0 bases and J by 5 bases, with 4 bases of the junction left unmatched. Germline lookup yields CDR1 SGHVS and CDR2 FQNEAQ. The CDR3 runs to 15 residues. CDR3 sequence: CASSLAGGAGDTQYF. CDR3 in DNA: TGTGCCAGCAGCTTAGCCGGGGGGGCCGGAGATACGCAGTATTTT. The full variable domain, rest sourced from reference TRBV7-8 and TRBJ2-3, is GAGVSQSPRYKVAKRGQDVALRCDPISGHVSLFWYQQALGQGPEFLTYFQNEAQLDKSGLPSDRFFAERPEGSVSTLKIQRTQQEDSAVYLCASSLAGGAGDTQYFGPGTRLTVL.

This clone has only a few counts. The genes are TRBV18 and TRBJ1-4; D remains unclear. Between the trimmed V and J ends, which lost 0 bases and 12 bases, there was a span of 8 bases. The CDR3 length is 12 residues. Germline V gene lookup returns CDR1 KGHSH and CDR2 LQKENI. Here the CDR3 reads CASSPPGPELFF. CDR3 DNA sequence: TGTGCCAGCTCACCACCGGGTCCTGAACTGTTTTTT.

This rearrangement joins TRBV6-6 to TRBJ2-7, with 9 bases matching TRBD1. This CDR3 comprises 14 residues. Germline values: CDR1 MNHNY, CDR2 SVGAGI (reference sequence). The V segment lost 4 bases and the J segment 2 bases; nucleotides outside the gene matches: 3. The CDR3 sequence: CASSSGQGTYEQYF. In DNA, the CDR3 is TGTGCCAGCAGTTCGGGACAGGGTACCTACGAGCAGTACTTC.

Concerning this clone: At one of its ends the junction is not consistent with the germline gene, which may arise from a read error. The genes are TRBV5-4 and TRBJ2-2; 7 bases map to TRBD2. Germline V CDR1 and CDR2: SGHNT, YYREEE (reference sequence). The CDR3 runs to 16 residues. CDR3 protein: CASSLGSSGNPGELFF. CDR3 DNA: TGTGCCAGCAGCTTGGGCTCCAGCGGGAACCCCGGGGAGCTGTTTTTT.

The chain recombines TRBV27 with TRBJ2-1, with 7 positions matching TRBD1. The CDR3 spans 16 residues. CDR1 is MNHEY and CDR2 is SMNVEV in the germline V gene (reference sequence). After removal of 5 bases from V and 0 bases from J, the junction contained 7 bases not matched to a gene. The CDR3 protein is CASSITGESSYNEQFF. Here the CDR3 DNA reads TGTGCCAGCAGTATCACAGGGGAGAGCTCCTACAATGAGCAGTTCTTC.